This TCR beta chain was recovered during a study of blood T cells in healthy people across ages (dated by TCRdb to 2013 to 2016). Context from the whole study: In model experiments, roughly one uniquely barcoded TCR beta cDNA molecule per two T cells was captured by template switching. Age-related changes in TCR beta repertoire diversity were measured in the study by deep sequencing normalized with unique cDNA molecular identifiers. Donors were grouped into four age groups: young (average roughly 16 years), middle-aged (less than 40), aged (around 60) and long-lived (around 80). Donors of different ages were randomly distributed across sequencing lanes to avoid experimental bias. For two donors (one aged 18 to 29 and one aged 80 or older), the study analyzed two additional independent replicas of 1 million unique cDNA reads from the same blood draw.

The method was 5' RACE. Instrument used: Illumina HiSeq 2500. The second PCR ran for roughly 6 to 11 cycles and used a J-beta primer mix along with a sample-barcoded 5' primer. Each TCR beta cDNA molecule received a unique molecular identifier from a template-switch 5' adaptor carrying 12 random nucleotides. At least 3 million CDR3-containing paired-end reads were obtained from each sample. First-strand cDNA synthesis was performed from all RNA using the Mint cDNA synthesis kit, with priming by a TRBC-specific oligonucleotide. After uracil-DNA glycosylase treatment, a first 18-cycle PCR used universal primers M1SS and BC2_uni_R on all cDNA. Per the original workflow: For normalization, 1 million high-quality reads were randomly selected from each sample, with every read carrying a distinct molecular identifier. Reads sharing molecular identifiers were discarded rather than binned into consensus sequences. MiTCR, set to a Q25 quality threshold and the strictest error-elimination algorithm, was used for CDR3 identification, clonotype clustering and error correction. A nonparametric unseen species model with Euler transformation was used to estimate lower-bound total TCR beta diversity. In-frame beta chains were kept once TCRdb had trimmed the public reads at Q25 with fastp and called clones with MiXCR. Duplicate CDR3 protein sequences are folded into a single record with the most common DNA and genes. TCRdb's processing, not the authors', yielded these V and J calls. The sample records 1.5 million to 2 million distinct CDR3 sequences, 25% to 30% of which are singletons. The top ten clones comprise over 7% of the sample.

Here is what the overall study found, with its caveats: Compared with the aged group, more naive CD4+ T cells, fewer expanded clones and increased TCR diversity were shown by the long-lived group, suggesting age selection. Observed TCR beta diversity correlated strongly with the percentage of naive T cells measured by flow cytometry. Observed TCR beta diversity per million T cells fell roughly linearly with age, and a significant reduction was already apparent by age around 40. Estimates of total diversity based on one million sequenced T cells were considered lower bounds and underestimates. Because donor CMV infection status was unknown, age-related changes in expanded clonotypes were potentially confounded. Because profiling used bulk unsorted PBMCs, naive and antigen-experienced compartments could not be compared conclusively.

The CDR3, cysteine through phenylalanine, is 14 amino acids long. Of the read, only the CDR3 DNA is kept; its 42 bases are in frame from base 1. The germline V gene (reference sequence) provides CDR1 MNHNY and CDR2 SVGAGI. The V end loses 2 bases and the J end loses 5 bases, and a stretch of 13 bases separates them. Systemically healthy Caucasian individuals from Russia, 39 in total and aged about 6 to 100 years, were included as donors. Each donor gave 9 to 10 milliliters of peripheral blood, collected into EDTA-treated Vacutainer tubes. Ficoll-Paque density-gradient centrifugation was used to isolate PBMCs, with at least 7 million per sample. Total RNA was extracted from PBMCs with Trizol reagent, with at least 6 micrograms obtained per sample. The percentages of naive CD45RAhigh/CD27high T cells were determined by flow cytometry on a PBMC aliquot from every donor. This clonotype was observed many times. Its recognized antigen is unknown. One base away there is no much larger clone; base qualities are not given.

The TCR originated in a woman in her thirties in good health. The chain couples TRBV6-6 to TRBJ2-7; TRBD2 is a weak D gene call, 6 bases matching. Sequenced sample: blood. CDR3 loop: CASSYGPSENEQYF. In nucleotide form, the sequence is TGTGCCAGCAGTTACGGGCCTAGCGAGAACGAGCAGTACTTC.